This T cell receptor beta chain was documented in a study of cytomegalovirus exposure and HLA in healthy donors. Whole-study results and caveats: It was taken for granted in presence/absence analyses that sequencing depth across donors was roughly uniform.

The primer mix had 60 Vbeta and 13 Jbeta primers. Method: immunoSEQ multiplex PCR; TCRdb's copy keeps in-frame clones and lacks some. The table includes about 170,000 clones, about 80% detected once. Concerning this clone: Its antigen is unidentified.

The CDR3 extends over 15 amino acids. Trimming removed 5 bases from V and 5 bases from J; junction bases left unmatched: 11. Germline V gives CDR1 MNHEY, CDR2 SMNVEV (reference sequence). Sequencing was done on a sample of PBMCs. The J gene is TRBJ2-5, the V gene TRBV27; TRBD2 aligns across 7 bases. This TCR was sampled from a woman between 45 and 65 years old in good health and CMV-seropositive. CDR3 in DNA: TGTGCCAGCAGTCCTAAACCTAGGGGAGGGGAGACCCAGTACTTC. Residues: CASSPKPRGGETQYF.